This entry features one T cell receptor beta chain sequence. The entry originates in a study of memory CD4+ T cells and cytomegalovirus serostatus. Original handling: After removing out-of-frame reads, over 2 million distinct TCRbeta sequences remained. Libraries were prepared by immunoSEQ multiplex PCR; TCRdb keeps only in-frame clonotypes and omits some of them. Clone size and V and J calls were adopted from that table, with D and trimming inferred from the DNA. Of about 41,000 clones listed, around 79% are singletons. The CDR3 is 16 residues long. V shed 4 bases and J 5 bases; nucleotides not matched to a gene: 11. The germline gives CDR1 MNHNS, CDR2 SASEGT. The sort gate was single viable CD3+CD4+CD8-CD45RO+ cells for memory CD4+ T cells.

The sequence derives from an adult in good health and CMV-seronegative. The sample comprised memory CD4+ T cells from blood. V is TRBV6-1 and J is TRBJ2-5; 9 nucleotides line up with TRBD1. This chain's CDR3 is CASSGYIGTGSETQYF. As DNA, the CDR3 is TGTGCCAGCAGTGGATATATAGGGACAGGGTCGGAGACCCAGTACTTC.